The TCR beta chain under discussion was sequenced for a study of cytotoxic CD8 clonotypes in ibrutinib-treated CLL. As concerns this clone: What it binds is not known.

Whole-study findings and limits: Clonality correlated strongly with circulating CD8+ T cells and exceeded age-matched healthy donors at baseline. Public clonotypes showed up rarely, and on treatment they shrank or held steady.

The CDR3 contains 14 residues. Germline V gene sequence: CDR1 MDHEN, CDR2 SYDVKM. V lost 2 bases to trimming and J lost 7 bases; unmatched junction nucleotides: 5. Depth targeted 1 in 200,000 to 1 in 1 million T cells, averaging 10x coverage per clonotype. Profiling relied on immunoSEQ multiplex PCR, and the TCRdb table lists in-frame clones only, not all of them. The sample records 120,000 to 150,000 clones, approximately 90% being singletons. The chain has TRBV28 and TRBJ2-1, with 7 bases lining up with TRBD1. Material: PBMCs, obtained after 12 months of ibrutinib treatment. This receptor was identified in a human donor with chronic lymphocytic leukemia. The CDR3 sequence is CASSLKTGDNEQFF. The CDR3 nucleotides read TGTGCCAGCAGTTTAAAAACAGGGGATAATGAGCAGTTCTTC.